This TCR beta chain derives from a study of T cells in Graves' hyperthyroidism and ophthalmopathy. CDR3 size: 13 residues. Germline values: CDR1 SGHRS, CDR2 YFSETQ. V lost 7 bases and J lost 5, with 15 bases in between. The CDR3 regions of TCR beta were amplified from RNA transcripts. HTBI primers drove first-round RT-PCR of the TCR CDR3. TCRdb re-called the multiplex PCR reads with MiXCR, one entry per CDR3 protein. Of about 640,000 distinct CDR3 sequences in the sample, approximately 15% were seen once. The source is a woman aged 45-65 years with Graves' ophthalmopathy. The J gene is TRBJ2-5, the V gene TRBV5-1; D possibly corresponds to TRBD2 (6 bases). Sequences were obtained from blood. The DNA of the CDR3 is TGCGCCAGCGGGCGGGATAACTTGGAGACCCAGTACTTC. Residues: CASGRDNLETQYF.